This is a list of T cell receptor beta chains from one sample in a study of blood T cells in healthy people across ages. TCRdb ran MiXCR on the 5' RACE reads and lists one entry per CDR3 protein. The table includes approximately 800,000 distinct CDR3 sequences, under 40% detected once. The specimen was blood. These receptors came from a man younger than 35 in good health. The CDR3 runs from the conserved cysteine through the conserved F or W. Fields, in order: D gene, clone size, V gene, J gene, CDR3 protein, CDR3 DNA. D genes are given only for firm matches. Size is stated for part of the rows, as once, few or many counts, or as a class when the clone is expanded.

NA	many	TRBV12-3/TRBV12-4	TRBJ2-3	CASSFGPAGTDTQYF	TGTGCCAGCAGTTTCGGGCCCGCTGGCACAGATACGCAGTATTTT
NA	NA	TRBV12-3/TRBV12-4	TRBJ2-7	CASSFGRGLAQYEQYF	TGTGCCAGCAGTTTCGGTCGTGGGCTAGCGCAGTACGAGCAGTACTTC
NA	few	TRBV3-1	TRBJ2-3	CATGAESTDTQYF	TGTGCCACCGGGGCGGAAAGCACAGATACGCAGTATTTT
NA	NA	TRBV6-6	TRBJ1-1	CASSDSDGAEAFF	TGTGCCAGCAGTGACTCAGATGGGGCTGAAGCTTTCTTT
TRBD1	NA	TRBV5-1	TRBJ1-5	CVSSLGTGVNQPQHF	TGCGTCAGCAGCTTAGGGACAGGGGTCAATCAGCCCCAGCATTTT
NA	NA	TRBV7-2	TRBJ2-5	CASGFLRGSEETQYF	TGTGCCAGCGGCTTCCTGAGGGGATCGGAAGAGACCCAGTACTTC
NA	many	TRBV12-3/TRBV12-4	TRBJ2-5	CASNQDVGGKTQYF	TGTGCCAGCAACCAAGATGTGGGTGGAAAGACCCAGTACTTC
NA	many	TRBV20-1	TRBJ2-5	CSARGPLLETQYF	TGCAGTGCTAGAGGCCCCCTTTTGGAGACCCAGTACTTC
NA	few	TRBV5-1	TRBJ2-6	CASSLRGSFSGANVLTF	TGCGCCAGCAGCTTGCGAGGCAGCTTCTCTGGGGCCAACGTCCTGACTTTC
NA	NA	TRBV29-1	TRBJ2-5	CGTLALQETQYF	TGCGGCACCTTGGCCCTACAAGAGACCCAGTACTTC
TRBD1	NA	TRBV20-1	TRBJ2-7	CSARVPLGQGISYEQYF	TGCAGTGCTAGAGTACCCTTGGGACAGGGGATCTCCTACGAGCAGTACTTC
TRBD1	many	TRBV18	TRBJ1-2	CASSLGTGPNYGYTF	TGTGCCAGCAGCCTTGGGACAGGACCCAACTATGGCTACACCTTC
TRBD1	few	TRBV12-3/TRBV12-4	TRBJ2-2	CASIKDRAYTGELFF	TGTGCCAGCATTAAGGACAGGGCGTACACCGGGGAGCTGTTTTTT
TRBD1	few	TRBV12-3/TRBV12-4	TRBJ1-1	CASSLRQGGGFF	TGTGCCAGCAGTCTCCGCCAGGGGGGTGGTTTCTTT
TRBD1	NA	TRBV3-1	TRBJ1-6	CASSRSVDRRNSPLHF	TGTGCCAGCAGCCGTTCCGTGGACAGGCGGAATTCACCCCTCCACTTT
TRBD2	NA	TRBV7-6	TRBJ2-5	CASSLVVSGLADQETQYF	TGTGCCAGCAGCTTAGTGGTTTCAGGACTAGCGGATCAAGAGACCCAGTACTTC
NA	NA	TRBV21-1	TRBJ2-5	CASSAEGQGETQYF	TGTGCCAGCAGCGCTGAGGGGCAGGGTGAGACCCAGTACTTC
TRBD1	NA	TRBV5-1	TRBJ1-1	CASSDNRGYKLNTEAFF	TGCGCCAGCAGTGATAACAGGGGTTATAAGTTGAACACTGAAGCTTTCTTT
NA	NA	TRBV3-1	TRBJ2-5	CASSPRLSRGQETQYF	TGTGCCAGCAGCCCAAGACTCAGCCGAGGACAAGAGACCCAGTACTTC
NA	NA	TRBV7-2	TRBJ1-2	CTSSPPGGHYGYTF	TGTACCAGCAGCCCCCCCGGGGGGCACTATGGCTACACCTTC
NA	NA	TRBV5-1	TRBJ1-1	CASSSLRAAGTEAFF	TGCGCCAGCAGCTCCTTGAGGGCGGCGGGAACTGAAGCTTTCTTT
NA	NA	TRBV4-2	TRBJ1-2	CASSQEKGQGFRGYTF	TGTGCCAGCAGCCAAGAGAAGGGCCAGGGGTTTCGGGGCTACACCTTC
TRBD1	NA	TRBV20-1	TRBJ1-5	CSARDRMKQPQHF	TGCAGTGCCCGGGACAGGATGAAGCAGCCCCAGCATTTT
NA	few	TRBV12-3/TRBV12-4	TRBJ1-2	CASSHEAGVGGYTF	TGTGCCAGCAGCCATGAGGCAGGGGTAGGTGGCTACACCTTC
NA	many	TRBV7-2	TRBJ2-7	CASSPGHTYEQYF	TGTGCCAGCAGCCCGGGACATACCTACGAGCAGTACTTC
NA	NA	TRBV6-5	TRBJ1-4	CASSYSRGAANEKLFF	TGTGCCAGCAGTTACTCGAGGGGGGCGGCTAATGAAAAACTGTTTTTT
NA	few	TRBV7-2	TRBJ2-7	CASSLARTDYEQYF	TGTGCCAGCAGCTTAGCGAGGACAGACTACGAGCAGTACTTC
NA	NA	TRBV7-2	TRBJ1-1	CASSPWGGTTEAFF	TGTGCCAGCAGCCCCTGGGGGGGGACTACTGAAGCTTTCTTT
NA	few	TRBV4-2	TRBJ1-4	CASSQQTGLNEKLFF	TGTGCCAGCAGCCAGCAGACAGGCCTAAATGAAAAACTGTTTTTT
TRBD1	many	TRBV12-3/TRBV12-4	TRBJ2-7	CASSDGTGNYEQYF	TGTGCCAGCAGTGACGGGACAGGGAACTACGAGCAGTACTTC
TRBD2	many	TRBV5-6	TRBJ2-1	CASSLRRTSGGYEQFF	TGTGCCAGCAGCTTGAGGAGGACTAGCGGGGGATATGAGCAGTTCTTC
NA	NA	TRBV20-1	TRBJ2-1	CSARRRLQAYNEQFF	TGCAGTGCTAGAAGGAGGTTGCAGGCCTACAATGAGCAGTTCTTC
TRBD1	NA	TRBV20-1	TRBJ2-3	CSASPDSTGVADTQYF	TGCAGTGCTAGCCCGGACTCTACAGGGGTGGCAGATACGCAGTATTTT
TRBD1	many	TRBV7-8	TRBJ2-3	CASSLVGDRSTDTQYF	TGTGCCAGCAGCTTAGTTGGGGACAGGAGCACAGATACGCAGTATTTT
TRBD1	few	TRBV7-9	TRBJ1-5	CASSSGTGGEVGQPQHF	TGTGCCAGCAGCTCCGGGACAGGGGGCGAAGTGGGTCAGCCCCAGCATTTT
NA	NA	TRBV5-1	TRBJ2-5	CASSLGVPQGANEQYF	TGCGCCAGCAGCTTGGGGGTCCCACAGGGTGCAAATGAGCAGTACTTC
TRBD1	many	TRBV5-1	TRBJ2-5	CASSFGTGEEQYF	TGCGCCAGCAGCTTTGGGACAGGGGAAGAGCAGTACTTC
NA	few	TRBV15	TRBJ1-1	CATSRDRRNTEAFF	TGTGCCACCAGCAGAGATCGCAGGAACACTGAAGCTTTCTTT
NA	NA	TRBV5-5	TRBJ2-2	CASSLMPAIDTGELFF	TGTGCCAGCAGCTTGATGCCAGCCATTGACACCGGGGAGCTGTTTTTT
NA	few	TRBV3-1	TRBJ1-1	CASSQDVLLGAEAFF	TGTGCCAGCAGCCAAGATGTGCTGTTGGGGGCTGAAGCTTTCTTT
TRBD1	few	TRBV7-9	TRBJ1-6	CASSRTGLLSPLHF	TGTGCCAGCAGCCGGACAGGGTTGTTATCACCCCTCCACTTT
NA	NA	TRBV20-1	TRBJ1-5	CSANPLGGSNQPQHF	TGCAGTGCTAACCCCTTGGGGGGCAGCAATCAGCCCCAGCATTTT
NA	NA	TRBV5-1	TRBJ1-1	CASKGGGDTEAFF	TGCGCCAGCAAGGGGGGCGGTGACACTGAAGCTTTCTTT
NA	few	TRBV7-6	TRBJ2-1	CASSLEGGQYNEQFF	TGTGCCAGCAGCTTGGAGGGGGGACAATACAATGAGCAGTTCTTC
NA	NA	TRBV25-1	TRBJ2-7	CASAQTGNEQYF	TGTGCCAGCGCTCAGACGGGGAACGAGCAGTACTTC
NA	NA	TRBV29-1	TRBJ1-1	CSAREIRATEAFF	TGCAGCGCCAGGGAGATACGGGCGACTGAAGCTTTCTTT
NA	NA	TRBV5-6	TRBJ1-1	CASSLLRQLKNTEAFF	TGTGCCAGCAGCCTCCTAAGGCAGCTGAAGAACACTGAAGCTTTCTTT
TRBD2	few	TRBV10-3	TRBJ2-5	CAISGLAGGSETQYF	TGTGCCATCAGTGGACTAGCGGGGGGGTCTGAGACCCAGTACTTC
TRBD2	many	TRBV2	TRBJ2-3	CASRTSSTDTQYF	TGTGCCAGCCGGACTAGCTCTACAGATACGCAGTATTTT
TRBD1	many	TRBV20-1	TRBJ1-2	CSASQDRENGYTF	TGCAGTGCTAGTCAGGACAGGGAAAATGGCTACACCTTC
NA	few	TRBV5-1	TRBJ2-3	CASSAALNTDTQYF	TGCGCCAGCAGCGCGGCCCTTAACACAGATACGCAGTATTTT
NA	NA	TRBV6-5	TRBJ1-1	CASSASWQQNTEAFF	TGTGCCAGCAGCGCTTCGTGGCAGCAGAACACTGAAGCTTTCTTT
NA	NA	TRBV20-1	TRBJ2-1	CSAVAGGPSYNEQFF	TGCAGTGCCGTAGCCGGGGGGCCCTCCTACAATGAGCAGTTCTTC
TRBD1	NA	TRBV15	TRBJ1-1	CATSRDTGGTEAFF	TGTGCCACCAGCAGAGATACAGGGGGAACTGAAGCTTTCTTT